This paragraph reports one T cell receptor beta chain. The data are from a study of control samples from healthy donors and cancer patients. CDR1 SGHRS and CDR2 YFSETQ come from the germline V gene. The CDR3 loop spans 15 amino acids. Trimming removed 0 bases at V and 1 base at J, with 8 bases between. Using immunoSEQ multiplex PCR, the repertoire was profiled, and TCRdb retains in-frame clones only, with some absent. The sample has about 220,000 clones; roughly 94% are singletons. This TCR was recovered from a man aged 50 to 60 in good health. The sequenced sample was blood. This rearrangement joins TRBV5-1 to TRBJ2-1, with D maybe TRBD2 (5 bases). CDR3 coding DNA: TGCGCCAGCAGCTTGGAGCGGTCATCCTACAATGAGCAGTTCTTC. Its protein is CASSLERSSYNEQFF.